Shown below are 10 T cell receptor beta chains from a single sample sequenced in a study of blood T cell repertoires in COVID-19. Sequencing used immunoSEQ multiplex PCR; TCRdb keeps in-frame clones, though not all of them. This sample carries 70,000 to 90,000 clones, about 90% of them seen once, and the ten largest clones take around 40%. The sequenced sample consisted of peripheral blood. The receptor set was obtained from a human donor in a cohort sampled during active COVID-19.

The chain combines TRBV19 with TRBJ1-5; D possibly corresponds to TRBD1 (6 bases). Trimming left V 5 bases short and J 7 bases short, with 18 bases between. Germline V lookup: CDR1 LNHDA, CDR2 SQIVND (reference sequence). The length of the CDR3 is 15 residues. CDR3 loop: CASSFRLRGRQPQHF. In DNA form, the CDR3 reads TGTGCCAGTAGTTTTCGCCTCAGGGGTCGACAGCCCCAGCATTTT.

This clone was detected only a few times. The J gene is TRBJ1-4, the V gene TRBV18; no definite D call. The CDR3 consists of 14 residues. V lost 4 bases to trimming and J lost 3 bases, with 9 bases between them. Germline lookup yields CDR1 KGHSH and CDR2 LQKENI. The CDR3 DNA follows: TGTGCCAGCTCACTAACGGAGGCTAATGAAAAACTGTTTTTT. Its translation: CASSLTEANEKLFF.

The rearrangement uses TRBV7-2 and TRBJ2-7, with 9 bases matching TRBD1. There are 16 residues in the CDR3. Trimming at V came to 5 bases and at J to 9 bases, leaving 17 bases not matched to a gene. Per the germline V gene, CDR1 is SGHTA and CDR2 is FQGNSA. The CDR3 here is CASSPKPGQGFNGQYF. The CDR3 DNA follows: TGTGCCAGCAGCCCTAAACCGGGACAGGGATTTAACGGGCAGTACTTC.

V and J are TRBV7-2 and TRBJ1-6; 7 positions agree with TRBD1. V shed 5 bases and J 5 bases; nucleotides not matched to a gene: 9. In germline, CDR1 is SGHTA, CDR2 FQGNSA. CDR3 length: 16 residues. CDR3 nucleotides: TGTGCCAGCAGCGCCCTCGGGGGACAGAATAATTCACCCCTCCACTTT. This codes for CASSALGGQNNSPLHF. Full variable domain (remainder filled in from reference TRBV7-2 and TRBJ1-6): GAGVSQSPSNKVTEKGKDVELRCDPISGHTALYWYRQSLGQGLEFLIYFQGNSAPDKSGLPSDRFSAERTGGSVSTLTIQRTQQEDSAVYLCASSALGGQNNSPLHFGNGTRLTVT.

The chain carries TRBV7-8 and TRBJ1-2; D call uncertain. V was trimmed by 10 bases and J by 2 bases, leaving 14 bases between them. The CDR3 length is 13 residues. The germline CDR1 and CDR2 sequences are SGHVS and FQNEAQ. In DNA form, the CDR3 reads TGTGCCACTGCCGGGAGATTAAACTATGGCTACACCTTC. It is translated as CATAGRLNYGYTF.

This clone is a singleton in its sample. This chain uses TRBV19 with TRBJ2-2; D is perhaps TRBD2 (6 bases). This CDR3 contains 15 residues. Germline CDR1 is LNHDA and CDR2 is SQIVND (reference sequence). V lost 1 base and J lost 7, with 13 bases in between. The CDR3 coding sequence is TGTGCCAGTAGTATAGGCGGGATCGGTAGCGGGGAGCTGTTTTTT. Its translation is CASSIGGIGSGELFF.

A remark on this clone: A junction end diverges from the germline sequence, so it may reflect a read error. The rearrangement links TRBV19 to TRBJ2-5; TRBD2 aligns across 10 bases. The length of the CDR3 is 15 residues. Germline-derived CDR1 and CDR2 are LNHDA and SQIVND (reference sequence). CDR3 region: CASRIAGGRQETQYF. CDR3 bases: TGTGCCAGTAGAATAGCGGGGGGCCGCCAAGAGACCCAGTACTTC.

The rearrangement uses TRBV19 and TRBJ2-3; 9 positions match TRBD2. CDR3 size: 14 residues. V trimming: 8 bases; J trimming: 5 bases; junction bases outside the gene matches: 8. Looked up from germline, CDR1 is LNHDA and CDR2 is SQIVND (reference sequence). The CDR3 loop reads CASRQRGAVDTQYF. The DNA of the CDR3 is TGTGCCAGTCGGCAGCGGGGGGCTGTAGATACGCAGTATTTT.

V and J are TRBV19 and TRBJ2-5; 9 bases map to TRBD2. V shed 4 bases, J shed 4 bases, and the junction held 4 bases outside the gene matches. This CDR3 spans 14 amino acids. Germline V lookup: CDR1 LNHDA, CDR2 SQIVND (reference sequence). CDR3 sequence reads: CASSNQAGGETQYF. CDR3 in DNA: TGTGCCAGTAGTAACCAAGCGGGAGGAGAGACCCAGTACTTC.

The V call is TRBV3-1 (or the pseudogene TRBV3-2), the J call TRBJ2-1, with 14 bases fitting TRBD2. The CDR3 is 18 amino acids. V shed 4 bases and J 2 bases; nucleotides not matched to a gene: 7. Germline V gene sequence: CDR1 LGHDT, CDR2 YNNKEL (reference sequence). CDR3 DNA sequence: TGTGCCAGCAGCCCCGCGGGACTAGCGGGAGAAACCTACAATGAGCAGTTCTTC. Its translation is CASSPAGLAGETYNEQFF.